A selection of T cell receptor beta chains follows, all from one sample in a study of T cell changes during pregnancy in multiple sclerosis. Using immunoSEQ multiplex PCR, the repertoire was profiled, and TCRdb retains in-frame clones only, with some absent. The sample holds 65,000 to 90,000 clones, about 90% seen once. The source material was PBMCs, sampled in the first trimester of pregnancy. Receptors originate from a female donor in good health, serving as a control in a pregnancy study. Some clones in this sample may be carry-over from other donors' samples. CDR3s include the opening cysteine and the closing phenylalanine or tryptophan. The listing skips clone size in some rows; elsewhere it reads once, few, many or a size class.

len,abundance,v_gene,CDR3aa
16,once,TRBV11-2,CASSLESARPQETQYF
15,.,TRBV7-7,CASSLGVAGTDTQYF
19,.,TRBV7-9,CASSWARLAGGQRTDTQYF
14,.,TRBV7-9,CASSLASGIGEQYF
14,.,TRBV9,CASSVEGDISPLHF
13,.,TRBV28,CASSKGGNSPLHF
15,.,TRBV6-4,CASSTDQGVNSPLHF
15,.,TRBV7-9,CASSLVPSAGNEQFF
13,.,TRBV2,CASSGRGRTEAFF
15,once,TRBV27,CASSLRTGPYNEQFF
13,.,TRBV6-1,CASMEGGNEKLFF
15,once,TRBV11-2,CASSLTTGGVEGYTF
15,.,TRBV11-1,CASSWGLSLSYEQYF
12,.,TRBV5-6,CASSFGFYEQYF
14,once,TRBV5-6,CASSLGQGKNTIYF
17,.,TRBV7-8,CASSLSDGGTGFYEQYF
13,medium-sized,TRBV30,CAWSWRENTEAFF
14,.,TRBV5-1,CASRAEVNTGELFF
13,once,TRBV5-1,CASSLALSGEQYF
16,.,TRBV4-1,CASSQRAEGAKNIQYF
12,.,TRBV11-3,CASSPAVGEQFF
13,.,TRBV18,CASSPPIGSPLHF
15,.,TRBV7-9,CASSYWTGSDSPLHF
15,once,TRBV6-1,CASSGTSSGANVLTF
16,many,TRBV5-1,CASSPLSGSPTDTQYF
14,.,TRBV7-2,CASSLGGSNYGYTF
14,once,TRBV7-9,CASSQAQGYTEAFF
16,.,TRBV5-4,CASSLERSGGPNEQFF
16,.,TRBV7-9,CASSLPGTIDTDTQYF
14,.,TRBV27,CASSSWGAGSTIYF
16,.,TRBV5-6,CASSLVGPARGNEQYF
14,.,TRBV7-2,CASSLAGRNTEAFF
16,.,TRBV11-2,CASSPGVAGVGNEQFF
16,.,TRBV4-2,CASRRTSSSLGDEQFF
13,.,TRBV12-5,CASGLDGAYGYTF
14,.,TRBV6-5,CASSYSGPGYGYTF
14,.,TRBV27,CASSLFVRDTEAFF
16,.,TRBV28,CASSSPAGGPGGEQYF
14,.,TRBV7-2,CASSSTTGGSPLHF
14,.,TRBV13,CASSSGQGNTEAFF
11,.,TRBV27,CASSGRGEQFF
14,few,TRBV27,CASSLTRNTGELFF
14,.,TRBV29-1,CSVGPAGDTDTQYF
13,few,TRBV19,CASSIGTGEGYTF
16,.,TRBV9,CASSVVGGGAGSEQFF
14,.,TRBV5-1,CASSLGQASYEQYF
15,once,TRBV4-1,CASRSYSGRGDTQYF
19,once,TRBV4-2,CASSQSPYLGRESGDTIYF
13,.,TRBV10-1,CASSDGGAGTQYF
16,.,TRBV5-6,CASMGEEGPDSYEQYF
14,once,TRBV5-1,CASSLGLAGDEQFF
17,.,TRBV30,CAWRLAGLPGLKNIQYF
13,.,TRBV5-4,CASSFGYNYGYTF
13,.,TRBV6-5,CASTSHSYNEQFF
15,.,TRBV11-1,CASSLQAVAKNIQYF
17,once,TRBV4-1,CASSHPSGRGGQNIQYF
16,few,TRBV4-1,CASSQGNLIGNQPQHF
16,.,TRBV7-9,CASSSYGQGQNYGYTF
16,.,TRBV6-1,CASSEISSGVTDTQYF
10,.,TRBV2,CATVRGTQYF